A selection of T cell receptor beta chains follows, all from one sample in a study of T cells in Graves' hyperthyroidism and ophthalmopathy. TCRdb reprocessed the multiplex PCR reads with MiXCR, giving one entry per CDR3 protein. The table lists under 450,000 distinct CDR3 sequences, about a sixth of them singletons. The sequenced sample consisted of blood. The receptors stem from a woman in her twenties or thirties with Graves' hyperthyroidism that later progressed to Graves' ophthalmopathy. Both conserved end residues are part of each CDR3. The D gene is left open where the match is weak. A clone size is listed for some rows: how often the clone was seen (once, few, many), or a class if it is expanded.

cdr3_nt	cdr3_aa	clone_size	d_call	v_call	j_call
TGTGCCAGCAGCCCCTTGTATAATCAGCCCCAGCATTTT	CASSPLYNQPQHF	many	-	TRBV2	TRBJ1-5
TGCAGTGCCCCCGCGGCAGGGGGCCGGGGAGAGACCCAGTACTTC	CSAPAAGGRGETQYF	many	TRBD1	TRBV20-1	TRBJ2-5
TGTGCCAGCAGTGTTGGCCGAGTCAATGAGCAGTTCTTC	CASSVGRVNEQFF	few	-	TRBV2	TRBJ2-1
TGTGCCAGCTATAAAGGCCGGATATCAACCGGGGAGCTGTTTTTT	CASYKGRISTGELFF	few	-	TRBV2	TRBJ2-2
TGCAGCGTCAATCTAAACAGGGAAGCTGGGGCCAACGTCCTGACTTTC	CSVNLNREAGANVLTF	-	-	TRBV29-1	TRBJ2-6
TGTGCCATCGCGTACGTTGACACTGAAGCTTTCTTT	CAIAYVDTEAFF	few	-	TRBV7-9	TRBJ1-1
TGTGCCAGCAGTGAAATAAGAAGCGGGGGCTACGATACGCAGTATTTT	CASSEIRSGGYDTQYF	-	TRBD2	TRBV6-1	TRBJ2-3
TGTGCCAGCAGTTTTAGGCAACCAGGGAACTATGGCTACACCTTC	CASSFRQPGNYGYTF	many	-	TRBV28	TRBJ1-2
TGTGCCAGCAGTCCCAGGGGGACAGGGACAGACTATGGCTACACCTTC	CASSPRGTGTDYGYTF	many	TRBD1	TRBV28	TRBJ1-2
TGTGCCAGCAGCCCTGAGGGGGTCTACAATGAGCAGTTCTTC	CASSPEGVYNEQFF	-	-	TRBV11-2	TRBJ2-1
TGTGCCAGCAGCTTAGACAGGGTGAACTACAATGAGCAGTTCTTC	CASSLDRVNYNEQFF	many	-	TRBV7-9	TRBJ2-1
TGTGCCAGCAGTGTGCGTAGGGAAAAACTGTTTTTT	CASSVRREKLFF	many	-	TRBV28	TRBJ1-4
TGCGCCAGCAGCCAAGTAGGGACAGCTTACTATGGCTACACCTTC	CASSQVGTAYYGYTF	once	TRBD1	TRBV4-1	TRBJ1-2
TGTGCCTGGATGACGGGACTAGTTTCAGGGGAGCTGTTTTTT	CAWMTGLVSGELFF	-	TRBD2	TRBV30	TRBJ2-2
TGTGCCAGCAATGCCGTTAATCAGCCCCAGCATTTT	CASNAVNQPQHF	few	-	TRBV6-1	TRBJ1-5
TGTGCTAGTACAGCAGCCACCGGGGAGCTGTTTTTT	CASTAATGELFF	few	-	TRBV12-3/TRBV12-4	TRBJ2-2
TGTGCCAGCAGTGGTGGGACCTTCACAGATACGCAGTATTTT	CASSGGTFTDTQYF	-	-	TRBV2	TRBJ2-3
TGTGCCAGCAGCGTAGGTGCTAGCGGGAACTATGAGCAGTTCTTC	CASSVGASGNYEQFF	-	TRBD2	TRBV9	TRBJ2-1
TGTGCCAGCAGTTTAGCGGGAGGCGAAGATACGCAGTATTTT	CASSLAGGEDTQYF	-	TRBD2	TRBV27	TRBJ2-3
TGTGCCAGCAGGCCCGTCCGGGGGGGGGTCGCAGATACGCAGTATTTT	CASRPVRGGVADTQYF	many	TRBD2	TRBV6-1	TRBJ2-3
TGCGCCAGCAGCTTGGGGTCAGGGAGGGGCTATGGCTACACCTTC	CASSLGSGRGYGYTF	-	-	TRBV5-1	TRBJ1-2
TGTGCCAGCAGCTTAGATCGATACGGGACGACAATGAGGCAGTTCTTC	CASSLDRYGTTMRQFF	many	-	TRBV11-2	TRBJ2-1
TGTGCCAGCAGCTTAGTGGAGGGCTACAATGAGCAGTTCTTC	CASSLVEGYNEQFF	many	-	TRBV11-2	TRBJ2-1
TGTGCCAGCAGCTCCTCCGACAGTTACTACGAGCAGTACTTC	CASSSSDSYYEQYF	many	-	TRBV28	TRBJ2-7
TGTGCCAGCAGCTTGGGGAGGGTTCAAGAGGGCATGAACACTGAAGCTTTCTTT	CASSLGRVQEGMNTEAFF	few	-	TRBV5-8	TRBJ1-1
TGTGCCAGCAGCTTAGATCGTTTAGTCAACACCGGGGAGCGGTTTTTT	CASSLDRLVNTGERFF	few	-	TRBV7-9	TRBJ2-2
TGTGCCAGCAGCCCAGGGACAGGGACAGGTCAGCCCCAGCATTTT	CASSPGTGTGQPQHF	-	TRBD1	TRBV5-6	TRBJ1-5
TGTGCCAGTAGTCCTGGGAGTTACGCAGATACGCAGTATTTT	CASSPGSYADTQYF	-	-	TRBV19	TRBJ2-3
TGTGCCAGCAGTTCAAGAAGCGGGAGGAAAGATACGCAGTATTTT	CASSSRSGRKDTQYF	many	TRBD2	TRBV27	TRBJ2-3
TGTGCCGCTTCCCCGGGTCAGGGAAGGGATGAGCAGTTCTTC	CAASPGQGRDEQFF	few	-	TRBV24-1	TRBJ2-1
TGCGCCAGCAGCCGATTCACTAGCGGGAGCGAGACCCAGTACTTC	CASSRFTSGSETQYF	few	TRBD2	TRBV4-1	TRBJ2-5
TGTGCCAGCAGTTACTCGAGCTTACAAGTCTCTGGAAACACCATATATTTT	CASSYSSLQVSGNTIYF	few	-	TRBV6-5	TRBJ1-3
TGTGCCAGCAGTTACGCTCCGGACGGTGGCTACACCTTC	CASSYAPDGGYTF	many	-	TRBV6-5	TRBJ1-2
TGTGCCAGCTCCAGAGTACTAAACTCACCCCTCCACTTT	CASSRVLNSPLHF	many	-	TRBV7-8	TRBJ1-6
TGCAGCGTTGCCCCACTTTCAGGGGACAATGAGCAGTTCTTC	CSVAPLSGDNEQFF	many	-	TRBV29-1	TRBJ2-1
TGTGCCAGCAGCCAAACTACCTATGGCTACACCTTC	CASSQTTYGYTF	many	-	TRBV3-1	TRBJ1-2
TGTGCCAGCAGTTCCCAGACTAGCGGGAGCTCCTACGAGCAGTACTTC	CASSSQTSGSSYEQYF	many	TRBD2	TRBV12-3/TRBV12-4	TRBJ2-7
TGTGCCAGCAGCTTAGTTTGGGGGCAGCCTTTGAACACTGAAGCTTTCTTT	CASSLVWGQPLNTEAFF	many	-	TRBV7-9	TRBJ1-1
TGTGCCAGCAGTGTTTGGGAAGCGAGCAATCAGCCCCAGCATTTT	CASSVWEASNQPQHF	many	-	TRBV2	TRBJ1-5
TGTGCCAGCAGTTTCAACCCAATGAGGACAGACCAGCGTTCACCCCTCCACTTT	CASSFNPMRTDQRSPLHF	many	-	TRBV27	TRBJ1-6